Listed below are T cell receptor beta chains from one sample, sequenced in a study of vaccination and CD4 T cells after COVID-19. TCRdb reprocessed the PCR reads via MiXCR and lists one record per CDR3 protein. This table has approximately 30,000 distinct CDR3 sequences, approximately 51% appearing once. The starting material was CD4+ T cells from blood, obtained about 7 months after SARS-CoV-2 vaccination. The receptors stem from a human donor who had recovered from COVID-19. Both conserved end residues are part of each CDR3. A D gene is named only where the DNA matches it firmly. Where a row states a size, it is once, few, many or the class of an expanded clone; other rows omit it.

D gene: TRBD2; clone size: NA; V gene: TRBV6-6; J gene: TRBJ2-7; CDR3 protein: CASRVNVAGGYEQYF; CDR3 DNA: TGTGCCAGCAGGGTTAATGTAGCGGGAGGGTACGAGCAGTACTTC
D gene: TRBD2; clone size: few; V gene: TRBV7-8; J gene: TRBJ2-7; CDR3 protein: CASSYGTSGHTQPYEQYF; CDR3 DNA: TGTGCCAGCAGCTACGGGACTAGCGGGCACACACAACCCTACGAGCAGTACTTC
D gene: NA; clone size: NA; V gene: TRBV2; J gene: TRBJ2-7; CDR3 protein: CASSEWGNSYEQYF; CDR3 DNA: TGTGCCAGCAGTGAATGGGGGAACTCCTACGAGCAGTACTTC
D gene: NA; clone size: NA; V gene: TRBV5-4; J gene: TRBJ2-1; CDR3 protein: CASSPLRGYNEQFF; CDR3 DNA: TGTGCCAGCAGCCCCCTCCGCGGATACAATGAGCAGTTCTTC
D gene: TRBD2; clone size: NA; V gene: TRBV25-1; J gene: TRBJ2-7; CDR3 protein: CASSWTSSYEQYF; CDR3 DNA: TGTGCCAGCAGTTGGACTAGCTCCTACGAGCAGTACTTC
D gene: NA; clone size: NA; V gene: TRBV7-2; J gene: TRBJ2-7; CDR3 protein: CASSLVVQGSYEQYF; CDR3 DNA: TGTGCCAGCAGCTTAGTCGTCCAGGGCTCCTACGAGCAGTACTTC
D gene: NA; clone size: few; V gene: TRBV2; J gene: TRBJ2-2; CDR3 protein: CASEGGSRLFF; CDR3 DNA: TGTGCCAGCGAGGGGGGAAGCAGGCTGTTTTTT
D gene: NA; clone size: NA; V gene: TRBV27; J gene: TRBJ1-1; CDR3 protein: CASSSRTEAFF; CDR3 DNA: TGTGCCAGCAGTTCGCGGACTGAAGCTTTCTTT
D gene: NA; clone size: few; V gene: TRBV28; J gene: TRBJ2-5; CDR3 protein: CASSLIKGLLETQYF; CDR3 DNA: TGTGCCAGCAGTCTGATAAAGGGGCTACTAGAGACCCAGTACTTC
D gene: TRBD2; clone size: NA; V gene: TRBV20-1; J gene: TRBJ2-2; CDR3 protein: CSAREASGRVTGELFF; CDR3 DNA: TGCAGTGCTAGAGAGGCTAGCGGGAGGGTGACCGGGGAGCTGTTTTTT
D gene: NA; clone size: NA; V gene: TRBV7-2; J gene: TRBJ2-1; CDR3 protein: CASSLGGLDEQFF; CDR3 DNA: TGTGCCAGCAGCTTAGGGGGGCTCGATGAGCAGTTCTTC
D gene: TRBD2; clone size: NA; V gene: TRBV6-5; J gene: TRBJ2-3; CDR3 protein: CASSYTGTSGSTDTQYF; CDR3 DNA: TGTGCCAGCAGTTACACTGGGACTAGCGGGAGTACAGATACGCAGTATTTT
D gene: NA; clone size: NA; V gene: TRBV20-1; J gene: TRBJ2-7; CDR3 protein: CSARGPESSYEQYF; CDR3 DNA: TGCAGTGCTAGGGGTCCCGAAAGCTCCTACGAGCAGTACTTC
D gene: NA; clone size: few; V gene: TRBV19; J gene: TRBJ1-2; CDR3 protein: CASKVELPNYGYTF; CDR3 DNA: TGTGCCAGTAAGGTCGAATTACCTAACTATGGCTACACCTTC
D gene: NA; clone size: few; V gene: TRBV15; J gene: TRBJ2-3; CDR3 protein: CATSRDRGRTDTQYF; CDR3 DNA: TGTGCCACCAGCAGAGATAGGGGACGCACAGATACGCAGTATTTT
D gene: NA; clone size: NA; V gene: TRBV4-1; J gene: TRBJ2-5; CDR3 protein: CASSQGPGWETQYF; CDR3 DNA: TGCGCCAGCAGCCAAGGCCCAGGATGGGAGACCCAGTACTTC
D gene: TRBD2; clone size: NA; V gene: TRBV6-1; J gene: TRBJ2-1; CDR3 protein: CASSPGLAGTNEQFF; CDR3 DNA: TGTGCCAGTAGTCCGGGACTAGCGGGGACCAATGAGCAGTTCTTC
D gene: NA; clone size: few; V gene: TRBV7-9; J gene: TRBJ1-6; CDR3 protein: CASSLGPDSPLHF; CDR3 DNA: TGTGCCAGCAGCTTAGGTCCAGATTCACCCCTCCACTTT
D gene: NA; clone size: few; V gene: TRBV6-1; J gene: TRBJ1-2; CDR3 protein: CASSESGRDGYTF; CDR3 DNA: TGTGCCAGCAGTGAATCAGGGCGGGATGGCTACACCTTC
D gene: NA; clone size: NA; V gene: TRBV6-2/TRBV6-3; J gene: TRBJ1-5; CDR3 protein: CASRDRSGDGRQPQHF; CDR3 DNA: TGTGCCAGCAGAGACCGGTCGGGGGATGGCAGGCAGCCCCAGCATTTT